This T cell receptor (beta chain) was found in a study of blood T cell repertoires in COVID-19. Looking at the study overall: From the United States, Italy and Spain came samples of acute and convalescent COVID-19. Nucleic acid was either cDNA or gDNA, and it came from T cells, B-cell-depleted T cells, or PBMCs.

The method was immunoSEQ multiplex PCR; TCRdb's version includes in-frame clones alone and lacks a portion of them. Of 75,000 to 85,000 clones in the sample, approximately 86% were seen once. CDR1 SGHTA and CDR2 FQGNSA come from the germline V gene. Trimming took off 8 bases at V and 3 bases at J, with 14 bases between the two ends. This CDR3 spans 13 amino acids. This TCR was recovered from a human donor in a cohort sampled during active COVID-19. Sequencing used peripheral blood. V is TRBV7-2 and J is TRBJ2-7; tentatively, D is TRBD1 (6 bases). CDR3 sequence reads: CASHHQDSYEQYF. CDR3 nucleotides: TGTGCCAGCCACCACCAGGACAGCTACGAGCAGTACTTC.